These 4 T cell receptor beta chains were sequenced from one sample in a study of blood T cell repertoires in COVID-19 (dated by TCRdb to 2018 to 2021). The library was built by means of the immunoSEQ multiplex PCR assay. TCRdb's version of the immuneACCESS table is confined to in-frame rearrangements and falls short of the full clone set. An unresolved V gene accounts for under half of the shortfall where checked; the remainder is of unknown origin. Here the sample has 85,000 to 100,000 clones; 70% to 90% occur a single time. The ten largest clones take up 25% to 30% of the sample. The sequenced sample was peripheral blood. Receptors originate from a man aged 50-59 years with active or convalescent COVID-19.

The table lists this clone with a count of one. This chain uses TRBV18 with TRBJ1-6; the D is unclear. In germline, CDR1 is KGHSH, CDR2 LQKENI. V lost 3 bases to trimming and J lost 8 bases, with 14 bases between them. The CDR3 has 15 amino acids. CDR3 bases: TGTGCCAGCTCACCTTCCGAGGGTGCACATTCACCCCTCCACTTT. Its protein is CASSPSEGAHSPLHF.

The chain combines TRBV29-1 with TRBJ2-3; D not resolved. CDR3 length: 17 residues. With 2 bases removed from V and 1 base from J, the gap between germline ends came to 19 bases. Germline V gives CDR1 SQVTM, CDR2 ANQGSEA. CDR3 sequence: CSVEWRVSIVGTDTQYF. CDR3 in DNA: TGCAGCGTTGAATGGCGTGTTAGCATTGTCGGCACAGATACGCAGTATTTT.

The chain uses TRBV15 and TRBJ1-4, with a tentative D call TRBD1 (5 bases). Germline V gene lookup returns CDR1 LNHNV and CDR2 YYDKDF (reference sequence). V lost 3 bases and J 0 bases, leaving 5 bases between the germline ends. This CDR3 is 14 amino acids long. CDR3 protein: CATSRTATNEKLFF. CDR3 bases: TGTGCCACCAGCAGGACAGCAACTAATGAAAAACTGTTTTTT.

The chain employs TRBV3-1 (or the pseudogene TRBV3-2) and TRBJ2-2; tentative D call: TRBD2 (7 bases). Per the germline V gene, CDR1 is LGHDT and CDR2 is YNNKEL (reference sequence). The CDR3 sequence is 15 residues long. The ends were cut back, 1 base at V and 6 bases at J, with 12 bases in the middle. The CDR3 spells CASSQVWGGPGELFF. DNA of the CDR3: TGTGCCAGCAGCCAAGTGTGGGGGGGCCCCGGGGAGCTGTTTTTT.